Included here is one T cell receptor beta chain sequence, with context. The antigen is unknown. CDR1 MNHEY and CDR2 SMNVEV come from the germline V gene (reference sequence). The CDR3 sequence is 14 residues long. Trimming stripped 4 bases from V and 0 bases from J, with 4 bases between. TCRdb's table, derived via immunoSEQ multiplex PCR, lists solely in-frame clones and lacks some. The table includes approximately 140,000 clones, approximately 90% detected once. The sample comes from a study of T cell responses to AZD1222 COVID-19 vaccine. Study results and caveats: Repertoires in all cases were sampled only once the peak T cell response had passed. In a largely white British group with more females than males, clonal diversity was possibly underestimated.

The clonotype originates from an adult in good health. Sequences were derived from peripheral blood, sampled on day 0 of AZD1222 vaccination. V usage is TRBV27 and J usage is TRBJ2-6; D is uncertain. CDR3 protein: CASSYGSGANVLTF. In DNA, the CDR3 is TGTGCCAGCAGTTATGGCTCTGGGGCCAACGTCCTGACTTTC.